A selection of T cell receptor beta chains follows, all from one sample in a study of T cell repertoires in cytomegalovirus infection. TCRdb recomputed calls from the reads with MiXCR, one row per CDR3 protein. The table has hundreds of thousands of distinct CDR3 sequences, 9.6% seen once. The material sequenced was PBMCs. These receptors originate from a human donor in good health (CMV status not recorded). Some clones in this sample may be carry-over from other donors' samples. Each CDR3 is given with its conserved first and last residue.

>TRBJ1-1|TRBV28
CASTRNLFGNTEAFF
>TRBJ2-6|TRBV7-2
CASRTESSGANVLTF
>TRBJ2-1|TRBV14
CASSQELAPFDEQFF
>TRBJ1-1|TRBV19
CASRRQDEAFF
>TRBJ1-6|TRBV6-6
CASSFGMGGLGSPLHF
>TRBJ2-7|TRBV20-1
CSARDLFSLDEQYF
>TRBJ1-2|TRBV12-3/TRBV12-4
CASSPGHARVYGYTF
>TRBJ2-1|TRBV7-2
CASSPWTGGKDEQFF
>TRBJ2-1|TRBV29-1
CSVERDLADNEQFF
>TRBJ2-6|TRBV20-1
CSARDLLTPSGANVLTF
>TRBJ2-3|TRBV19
CASRTGQEYTDTQYF
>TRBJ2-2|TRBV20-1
CSAKPGGRNTGELFF
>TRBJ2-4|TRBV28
CASSPPGKENIQYF
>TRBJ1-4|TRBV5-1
CASSPNGEKLFF
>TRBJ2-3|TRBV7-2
CASSFWRGGTDTQYF
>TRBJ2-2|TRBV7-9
CASSPGLNTGELFF
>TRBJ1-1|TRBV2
CASSEFLEWTEAFF
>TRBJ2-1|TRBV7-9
CASSPGTGVAEQFF
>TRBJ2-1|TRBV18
CASSPGLAGDEQFF
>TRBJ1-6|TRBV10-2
CASAGDRGIRNSPLHF
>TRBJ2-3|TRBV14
CASRQDQHYYLVGTDTQYF
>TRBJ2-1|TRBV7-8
CASSFLGQGSYNEQFF
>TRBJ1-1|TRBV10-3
CAISERGLGTEAFF
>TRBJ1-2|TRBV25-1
CASSPAERGYGYTF
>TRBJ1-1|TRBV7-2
CASSSQGARTEAFF
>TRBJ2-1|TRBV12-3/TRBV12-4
CASTENPYNEQFF
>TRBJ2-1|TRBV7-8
CASSLDRDNEQFF
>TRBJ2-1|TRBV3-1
CASSPGTGLYDEQFF
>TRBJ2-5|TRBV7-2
CASSPNRGGGGETQYF
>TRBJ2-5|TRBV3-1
CASSLGLAAGTQYF
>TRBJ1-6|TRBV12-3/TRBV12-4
CASSLLGAGTGSPLHF
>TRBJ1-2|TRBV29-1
CSVEPQYGYTF
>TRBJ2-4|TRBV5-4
CASSLDDRAIQYF
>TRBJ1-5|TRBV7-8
CASSLWGGNQPQHF
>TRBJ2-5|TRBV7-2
CASSLSPLAGRETQYF
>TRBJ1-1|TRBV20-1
CSARVRGLMNTEAFF
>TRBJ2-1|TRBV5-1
CASSLRSVGGNEQFF
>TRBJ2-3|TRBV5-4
CASSLGLVQYF
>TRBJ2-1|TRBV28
CASSRQDYNEQFF
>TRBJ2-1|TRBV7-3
CASSPNGQAYNEQFF
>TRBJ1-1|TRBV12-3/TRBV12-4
CASSLQGSTEAFF
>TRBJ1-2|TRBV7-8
CASSLDLGSGYTF
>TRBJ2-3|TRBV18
CASSPPTESTDTQYF
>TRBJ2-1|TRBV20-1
CSAYDAGTGAWEQFF
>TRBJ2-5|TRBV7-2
CASSRGTSYEETQYF
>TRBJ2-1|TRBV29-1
CSVEDRGASYNEQFF